This TCR beta chain was sequenced during a study of Ad26.COV2.S vaccination and SARS-CoV-2 variants listed by TCRdb under 2021. With regard to the full study: Donors in the vaccine arm were drawn from COV1001, a phase I-IIa trial of Ad26.COV2.S in healthy adults that was multicentre, randomized, double-blind and placebo-controlled. Dosing of Ad26.COV2.S was intramuscular, at either 5x10^10 or 1x10^11 viral particles, delivered as one shot or as two shots spaced 56 days apart. A total of 32 samples were included in the TCR-sequenced set, comprising some 20 Ad26.COV2.S vaccine recipients, 5 placebo recipients and 8 SARS-CoV-2 convalescent individuals. TCRbeta repertoire sequencing was used to assess the specificity and breadth of SARS-CoV-2-reactive T cell receptors after Ad26.COV2.S vaccination. Investigators remained blinded to trial group allocation during experiments and outcome assessment. Trial participants were randomized into five groups of five, in which low-dose or high-dose Ad26.COV2.S was given once or twice, or placebo was given on both occasions. Results the study describes overall, beyond this receptor: Ad26.COV2.S recipients had higher spike-specific TCR breadth than placebo recipients (P = 0.0014). The study was not powered to compare responses between vaccine doses or regimens. Vaccine and placebo recipients had similar non-spike TCR breadth, a finding consistent with the vaccine containing only spike. According to the authors, total T cell responses may have been underestimated by the TCR breadth and depth analyses. After vaccination, spike-specific CD8+ and CD4+ T cell responses were reported to show substantial breadth.

TCRbeta CDR3 regions were sequenced with the immunoSEQ Assay. After extraction, genomic DNA underwent amplification by bias-controlled multiplex PCR, followed by high-throughput sequencing. The study's own analysis went as follows. Collapsing and filtering of sequences were performed to quantify the absolute abundance of each unique TCRbeta CDR3 region. T cell fraction was estimated by normalizing TCRbeta template counts to usable DNA, with usable DNA measured through amplification of reference genes found in all nucleated cells. Repertoire TCRs were annotated as SARS-CoV-2-specific when V gene, CDR3 amino acid sequence and J gene were exactly matched to a known reactive TCR set. The reference SARS-CoV-2 TCR set was obtained from MIRA and was filtered for enrichment in COVID-19-positive ImmuneCODE repertoires, whereby public or cross-reactive TCRs were removed. Based on the MIRA antigens, annotated TCRs were further analysed at the level of specific ORF or position within ORF. Breadth was defined as annotated unique rearrangements over total unique productive rearrangements; depth was the summed frequency of those rearrangements. Two-sided Wilcoxon rank-sum tests were used to compare TCR breadth between groups. What TCRdb holds here is the immuneACCESS table cut down to in-frame rearrangements. Part of the clones is not present; checked against another copy, under half of the missing clones reflect an unresolved V gene, and the others are unexplained. That table is the source of V, J and clone size, and D and trimming were worked out from the DNA. Across this sample there are over 400,000 clones, with roughly nine tenths seen only once. Roughly 2.5% of the sample belongs to the ten largest clones.

As encoded in the germline V gene, CDR1 is SGDLS while CDR2 is YYNGEE. The CDR3 has 17 amino acids, counting the end cysteine and phenylalanine. The only DNA kept is the CDR3, 51 bases in frame from the first base. Here V drops 4 bases and J drops 0 bases, and the junction holds 6 bases not matched to any gene. Regarding this clone: Its antigen specificity is not known. Base-call qualities are not available, and no considerably larger clone is one nucleotide away.

The sample's treatment or condition label is to be understood as: around 19 received Ad26.COV2.S at low or high dose, single or two shots; roughly 5 received placebo; per-sample allocation not given. For vaccine and placebo recipients, repertoires were sequenced using samples collected on day 63 after the first injection. Cohort 1b enrolled roughly 25 adults aged 18-55 years at a single site in Boston, USA, between 29 July and 7 August 2020. As a vaccine, Ad26.COV2.S was a replication-incompetent adenovirus type 26 vector that expressed a prefusion-stabilized SARS-CoV-2 spike protein derived from the original Wuhan strain.

The source material was peripheral blood, sampled in a trial of Ad26.COV2.S vaccine versus placebo. The clonotype was recovered from a person aged 18-60 years who received the Ad26.COV2.S COVID-19 vaccine or a placebo. The chain joins TRBV9 to TRBJ2-6; the junction holds 8 bases that match TRBD1. The DNA sequence is as follows: TGTGCCAGCAGCCCTCGGACAGGGCGCTCTGGGGCCAACGTCCTGACTTTC. It is translated as CASSPRTGRSGANVLTF. This CDR3, with the reference TRBV9 and TRBJ2-6 proteins standing in past its ends, gives the full variable domain DSGVTQTPKHLITATGQRVTLRCSPRSGDLSVYWYQQSLDQGLQFLIQYYNGEERAKGNILERFSAQQFPDLHSELNLSSLELGDSALYFCASSPRTGRSGANVLTFGAGSRLTVL.